These 2 T cell receptor beta chains share one sample of origin, sequenced in a study of shared clonotypes between healthy human individuals. TCRdb keeps only in-frame clones here, not all; method: immunoSEQ multiplex PCR. The sample holds fewer than 400,000 clones, about 74% seen once. The sample was memory CD4+ T cells sorted from blood. Subset specified: CD45RA-negative fraction. The receptors were sampled from a young man in good health.

The chain carries TRBV5-1 and TRBJ1-4; 7 bases map to TRBD1. Germline V gene data show CDR1 as SGHRS and CDR2 as YFSETQ. This CDR3 spans 15 amino acids. The J segment lost 0 bases and the V segment lost 8 bases, leaving 7 bases of the junction unmatched. CDR3 in amino acids: CASTPGQSTNEKLFF. The CDR3 DNA follows: TGCGCCAGTACGCCGGGACAGTCAACTAATGAAAAACTGTTTTTT. Full variable domain (remainder filled in from reference TRBV5-1 and TRBJ1-4): KAGVTQTPRYLIKTRGQQVTLSCSPISGHRSVSWYQQTPGQGLQFLFEYFSETQRNKGNFPGRFSGRQFSNSRSEMNVSTLELGDSALYLCASTPGQSTNEKLFFGSGTQLSVL.

V gene TRBV20-1 combines with J gene TRBJ1-1, with 7 bases fitting TRBD1. This CDR3 is built from 11 residues. CDR1 is DFQATT, CDR2 SNEGSKA, per germline (reference sequence). The trim removed 6 bases at V and 10 bases at J, leaving 8 bases unmatched. The CDR3 DNA reads TGCAGTGCCTCGACAGGGTATGGAGCTTTCTTT. Translating gives CSASTGYGAFF.